Listed here are 26 T cell receptor beta chains from one sample, sequenced in a study of T cells in localized non-small cell lung cancer. The protocol was immunoSEQ multiplex PCR, while the TCRdb copy is restricted to in-frame clones and leaves out a portion. The data show tens of thousands of clones, approximately 88% seen once. The sequences come from peripheral blood, collected before any cancer treatment. Receptors were obtained from a man between 40 and 69 years old with stage I squamous cell lung carcinoma.

This clone was seen just once. V usage is TRBV5-1 and J usage is TRBJ1-2; 7 bases match TRBD1. Trimming took 2 bases from V and 1 from J; bases not matched to a gene: 2. Germline-derived CDR1 and CDR2 are SGHRS and YFSETQ. The CDR3 has 14 residues. For the CDR3, the DNA is TGCGCCAGCAGCTTCGCAGGGGGTAACTATGGCTACACCTTC. Residues: CASSFAGGNYGYTF. Filled out from reference TRBV5-1 and TRBJ1-2, the complete variable domain reads KAGVTQTPRYLIKTRGQQVTLSCSPISGHRSVSWYQQTPGQGLQFLFEYFSETQRNKGNFPGRFSGRQFSNSRSEMNVSTLELGDSALYLCASSFAGGNYGYTFGSGTRLTVV.

V gene TRBV6-6 combines with J gene TRBJ2-6; D is undetermined. The V end lost 4 bases, the J end lost 0 bases, and 7 bases lay between the germline ends. This CDR3 spans 15 amino acids. The germline gives CDR1 MNHNY, CDR2 SVGAGI (reference sequence). The CDR3 DNA is TGTGCCAGCAGTTCTTGGAGCTCTGGGGCCAACGTCCTGACTTTC. The encoded protein is CASSSWSSGANVLTF.

This rearrangement joins TRBV30 to TRBJ1-1, with D perhaps TRBD1 (5 bases). The CDR3 is made up of 14 amino acids. The V and J ends lost 0 bases and 1 base respectively, with 9 bases between them. Germline V gene data show CDR1 as GTSNPN and CDR2 as SVGIG (reference sequence). CDR3 region: CAWSVKGRNTEAFF. CDR3 nucleotide sequence: TGTGCCTGGAGTGTAAAGGGGAGGAACACTGAAGCTTTCTTT.

The CDR3 loop is CASRQEGDTGELFF. DNA for the CDR3: TGTGCCAGCAGGCAGGAGGGAGACACCGGGGAGCTGTTTTTT. The gene calls are TRBV6-4 and TRBJ2-2, with a possible D match to TRBD2 (6 bases). Germline CDR1 and CDR2: MRHNA and SNTAGT. Trimming removed 6 bases at V and 3 bases at J, with 11 bases between. This CDR3 is built from 14 residues.

Comments on this clone: Other nucleotide sequences from this sample produce the same CDR3. This chain links TRBV6-5 with TRBJ2-2, with no clear D. The CDR3 covers 13 residues. Germline-derived CDR1 and CDR2 are MNHEY and SVGAGI. V lost 5 bases to trimming and J lost 5 bases, with 9 bases between them. The CDR3 spells CASSLTETGELFF. For the CDR3, the DNA is TGTGCCAGCAGTCTAACCGAGACCGGGGAGCTGTTTTTT.

The genes are TRBV9 and TRBJ2-3; 9 bases match TRBD2. J lost 4 bases, V lost 4 bases, and 13 bases had no gene match. This CDR3 is built from 17 residues. Germline CDR1 is SGDLS and CDR2 is YYNGEE. The DNA of the CDR3 is TGTGCCAGCAGCACCCAAATTAGCGGGGGAGCTCCAGATACGCAGTATTTT. Translating gives CASSTQISGGAPDTQYF.

The chain joins TRBV5-4 to TRBJ2-7; 7 bases agree with TRBD1. Germline trimming cut 0 bases from V and 4 bases from J; bases unmatched to any gene: 13. This CDR3 has 17 residues. Germline CDR1 and CDR2: SGHNT and YYREEE (reference sequence). The chain's CDR3 is CASSLAQVFTGVYEQYF. The DNA for the CDR3 is TGTGCCAGCAGCTTGGCCCAGGTGTTTACAGGGGTTTACGAGCAGTACTTC.

This chain joins TRBV2 and TRBJ2-3; 7 positions match TRBD1. The CDR3 spans 15 residues. Germline V gene lookup returns CDR1 SNHLY and CDR2 FYNNEI. Trimming cost V 3 bases and J 0 bases; bases outside gene matches: 3. CDR3 sequence: CASSEGTVSTDTQYF. In nucleotides, the CDR3 is TGTGCCAGCAGTGAGGGGACAGTCAGCACAGATACGCAGTATTTT.

This clone appeared a single time. The rearrangement links TRBV30 to TRBJ2-7; 7 bases line up with TRBD1. This CDR3 comprises 14 residues. Germline lookup yields CDR1 GTSNPN and CDR2 SVGIG (reference sequence). The junction had 6 bases not matched to a gene; V was cut back by 3 bases and J by 1 base. CDR3 DNA: TGTGCCTGGAGGGATCCGGGACAGTCCTACGAGCAGTACTTC. This translates into CAWRDPGQSYEQYF.

Here the CDR3 DNA reads TGTGCCAGCTCACCTGGACGGCCGGGCACCGGGGAGCTGTTTTTT. It codes for CASSPGRPGTGELFF. The rearrangement links TRBV18 to TRBJ2-2; D ambiguous. CDR1 and CDR2 (germline): KGHSH, LQKENI. Trimming removed 3 bases at V and 4 bases at J, with 12 bases between. The length of the CDR3 is 15 residues.

The chain recombines TRBV11-2 with TRBJ1-6; TRBD1 agrees at 11 bases. V dropped 5 bases and J dropped 2; count of bases not matched to a gene: 8. Germline loops: CDR1 SGHAT, CDR2 FQNNGV. The CDR3 runs 18 residues. CDR3 DNA sequence: TGTGCCAGCAGCGGTGGACAGGGGGCCGGGGCCTATAATTCACCCCTCCACTTT. Amino acid sequence: CASSGGQGAGAYNSPLHF.

The chain combines TRBV30 with TRBJ2-7; no reliable D call. The CDR3 runs 12 residues. V was shortened by 1 base and J by 1 base, with 5 bases between the two germline ends. Germline-derived CDR1 and CDR2 are GTSNPN and SVGIG (reference sequence). CDR3 DNA: TGTGCCTGGAGTGCCGGTTCCTACGAGCAGTACTTC. It specifies CAWSAGSYEQYF.

This chain uses TRBV5-6 with TRBJ1-2, with D maybe TRBD1 (6 bases). Between the trimmed V and J ends, which lost 3 bases and 0 bases, there was a span of 15 bases. CDR1 is SGHDT, CDR2 YYEEEE, per germline. The CDR3 runs 16 residues. The CDR3 DNA sequence: TGTGCCAGCAGCTCACAGGGAAGCCTAGCTAACTATGGCTACACCTTC. Residues: CASSSQGSLANYGYTF.

This clone was counted a few times. The chain employs TRBV4-3 and TRBJ1-2; 8 positions match TRBD1. Germline CDR1 LGHNA, CDR2 YSLEER. CDR3 length: 14 residues. With 3 bases clipped from V and 4 bases from J, the junction kept 4 bases outside the gene matches. The CDR3 here is CASSQETGAYGYTF. The CDR3 nucleotides are TGCGCCAGCAGCCAGGAGACAGGGGCCTATGGCTACACCTTC.

V is TRBV5-6 and J is TRBJ2-7; 10 nucleotides align to TRBD1. Per the germline V gene, CDR1 is SGHDT and CDR2 is YYEEEE. CDR3 length: 14 amino acids. V was clipped by 2 bases and J by 4 bases; unmatched bases: 3. CDR3 amino acids: CASSFGTGEYEQYF. CDR3 bases: TGTGCCAGCAGCTTTGGGACAGGGGAATACGAGCAGTACTTC.

The V call is TRBV11-2, the J call TRBJ2-7, with a tentative D call TRBD1 (7 bases). The germline V gene has CDR1 SGHAT and CDR2 FQNNGV. Trimming pared 1 base from V and 3 bases from J, leaving 22 bases between. CDR3 length: 18 amino acids. CDR3 sequence reads: CASSLGIGGSRGGYEQYF. The CDR3 bases are TGTGCCAGCAGCTTAGGTATAGGGGGCTCCCGGGGAGGCTACGAGCAGTACTTC.

The chain has TRBV27 and TRBJ2-3; D remains ambiguous. Germline assignment: CDR1 MNHEY and CDR2 SMNVEV (reference sequence). V was cut by 0 bases and J by 0 bases, with 7 bases left in between. The CDR3 totals 15 residues. The CDR3 coding sequence is TGTGCCAGCAGTTTATCGCGGCTTAGCACAGATACGCAGTATTTT. Its protein product is CASSLSRLSTDTQYF.

In this sample, this clone turned up once. CDR3 sequence reads: CASSPGEATPLHF. Written as DNA, the CDR3 is TGCGCCAGCAGCCCCGGGGAGGCGACACCCCTCCACTTT. The rearrangement uses TRBV5-1 and TRBJ1-6; D is undetermined. Trimming stripped 4 bases from V and 11 bases from J, with 13 bases between. Germline CDR1 SGHRS, CDR2 YFSETQ. This CDR3 is built from 13 residues.

This rearrangement joins TRBV7-9 to TRBJ2-7, with D possibly being TRBD1 (6 bases). Germline V lookup: CDR1 SEHNR, CDR2 FQNEAQ (reference sequence). The CDR3 consists of 14 residues. V was cut by 5 bases and J by 2 bases, with 13 bases left in between. The CDR3 here is CASSTPGHPYEQYF. The CDR3 nucleotides are TGTGCCAGCAGCACACCGGGACATCCCTACGAGCAGTACTTC.

The chain combines TRBV7-9 with TRBJ1-1; D gene uncertain. CDR3 size: 14 residues. In germline, CDR1 is SEHNR, CDR2 FQNEAQ (reference sequence). Trimming pared 3 bases from V and 5 bases from J, leaving 13 bases between. CDR3 sequence reads: CASSFGFGETEAFF. The CDR3 DNA is TGTGCCAGCAGCTTCGGGTTTGGGGAGACTGAAGCTTTCTTT. The full variable domain, rest sourced from reference TRBV7-9 and TRBJ1-1, is DTGVSQNPRHKITKRGQNVTFRCDPISEHNRLYWYRQTLGQGPEFLTYFQNEAQLEKSRLLSDRFSAERPKGSFSTLEIQRTEQGDSAMYLCASSFGFGETEAFFGQGTRLTVV.

V and J are TRBV19 and TRBJ1-4, with D unresolved. Germline CDR1 LNHDA, CDR2 SQIVND (reference sequence). The CDR3 runs 16 residues. The V end was cut by 7 bases, the J end by 0 bases, with 15 bases between. The CDR3 coding sequence is TGTGCCAGTACCCCATCCCGCGGCGCAACTAATGAAAAACTGTTTTTT. Translating it yields CASTPSRGATNEKLFF.

The CDR3 sequence is CASSTPRGLNTEAFF. CDR3 DNA: TGTGCCAGCAGTACCCCCCGGGGGCTGAACACTGAAGCTTTCTTT. The chain combines TRBV27 with TRBJ1-1, with D perhaps matching TRBD1 (6 bases). The V end was cut by 5 bases, the J end by 0 bases, with 13 bases between. CDR3 length equals 15 residues. Germline values: CDR1 MNHEY, CDR2 SMNVEV (reference sequence).

V and J are TRBV5-6 and TRBJ1-5, with 8 positions matching TRBD1. The CDR3 runs 14 residues. V shed 4 bases and J 6 bases; nucleotides not matched to a gene: 6. The V gene's germline CDR1 is SGHDT and CDR2 YYEEEE. The CDR3 reads CASSLGTGGQPQHF. The CDR3, as DNA: TGTGCCAGCAGCCTAGGGACAGGTGGTCAGCCCCAGCATTTT.

The chain is built from TRBV18 and TRBJ2-5, with D hard to call. Trimming removed 4 bases from V and 5 bases from J, with 5 bases in between. Per the germline V gene, CDR1 is KGHSH and CDR2 is LQKENI. This CDR3 has 11 residues. CDR3 sequence (DNA): TGTGCCAGCTCACTGAGGGAGACCCAGTACTTC. It encodes CASSLRETQYF. Full variable domain (outside the CDR3, taken from reference TRBV18 and TRBJ2-5): NAGVMQNPRHLVRRRGQEARLRCSPMKGHSHVYWYRQLPEEGLKFMVYLQKENIIDESGMPKERFSAEFPKEGPSILRIQQVVRGDSAAYFCASSLRETQYFGPGTRLLVL.

This clone was recorded a few times. The V call is TRBV7-6, the J call TRBJ2-3; 8 bases align to TRBD2. From germline, CDR1 is SGHVS and CDR2 FNYEAQ. The length of the CDR3 is 17 residues. With V trimmed by 5 bases and J by 2 bases, 12 bases remained unmatched. CDR3 in amino acids: CASSLRAGGQNTDTQYF. The CDR3 nucleotides are TGTGCCAGCAGCCTAAGGGCGGGGGGCCAAAACACAGATACGCAGTATTTT. Full variable domain (missing parts from reference TRBV7-6 and TRBJ2-3): GAGVSQSPRYKVTKRGQDVALRCDPISGHVSLYWYRQALGQGPEFLTYFNYEAQQDKSGLPNDRFSAERPEGSISTLTIQRTEQRDSAMYRCASSLRAGGQNTDTQYFGPGTRLTVL.

This clone showed up just a few times. V is TRBV19 and J is TRBJ1-2, with 7 bases aligning to TRBD1. The germline V gene encodes CDR1 LNHDA and CDR2 SQIVND (reference sequence). After removal of 7 bases from V and 5 bases from J, the junction contained 10 bases not matched to a gene. The CDR3 is 14 residues long. CDR3 protein: CASKRDSLQYGYTF. The CDR3 coding sequence is TGTGCCAGTAAACGGGACAGTCTACAATATGGCTACACCTTC.